This is a list of T cell receptor beta chains from one sample in a study of CD8 T cells in ankylosing spondylitis. TCRdb itself ran the 5' RACE reads through MiXCR, one entry per CDR3 protein. The table has some 130,000 distinct CDR3 sequences, 7% to 8% seen once; the top ten hold 9.5% to 15%. What was sequenced was blood, either unsorted or a sorted T cell fraction (not recorded which). These receptors originate from a female donor with ankylosing spondylitis or in good health (not recorded which). The CDR3 runs from the conserved cysteine through the conserved F or W. A D gene is named only where the DNA matches it firmly. Some rows mark clone size as missing; the rest say once, few, many or name a class of expanded clone.

CDR3 DNA	CDR3 protein	D gene	clone size	J gene	V gene	CDR3 length
TGTGCCAGCAGCTCCGGGACAGGGGTTACCGGGGAGCTGTTTTTT	CASSSGTGVTGELFF	TRBD1	many	TRBJ2-2	TRBV7-8	15
TGTGCCAGCAGTTACGCCGGGTGGGACACTGAAGCTTTCTTT	CASSYAGWDTEAFF	-	many	TRBJ1-1	TRBV12-3/TRBV12-4	14
TGTGCCAGCAGCTTATATCCCGGGGAGCTGTTTTTT	CASSLYPGELFF	-	-	TRBJ2-2	TRBV11-2	12
TGCGCCAGCAGCTACCAGGATGCTAATGAAAAACTGTTTTTT	CASSYQDANEKLFF	-	few	TRBJ1-4	TRBV5-1	14
TGCAGCGTTCGTGACCCGGGGCGGGAAAAACTGTTTTTT	CSVRDPGREKLFF	-	many	TRBJ1-4	TRBV29-1	13
TGTGCCAGCAGTTACTGGGGGCCGAATCGGGTGGACACCGGGGAGCTGTTTTTT	CASSYWGPNRVDTGELFF	-	many	TRBJ2-2	TRBV6-5	18
TGTGCCAGCATCACAGGTACGGGGAATCAGCCCCAGCATTTT	CASITGTGNQPQHF	-	many	TRBJ1-5	TRBV28	14
TGTGCCAGCAGTTTAGGGGGACTTGGAGGGGATACGCAGTATTTT	CASSLGGLGGDTQYF	-	many	TRBJ2-3	TRBV12-3/TRBV12-4	15
TGCGCCAGCAGCCTGGACAGTGTGAACACTGAAGCTTTCTTT	CASSLDSVNTEAFF	-	many	TRBJ1-1	TRBV5-1	14
TGTGCCAGCTCACCACCTGGAGAGAACACTGAAGCTTTCTTT	CASSPPGENTEAFF	-	many	TRBJ1-1	TRBV18	14
TGCAGTGGAGGGGAAACCTACGAGCAGTACTTC	CSGGETYEQYF	-	many	TRBJ2-7	TRBV29-1	11
TGTGCCAGCAGCCAAGGACTAGGGGATGAGCAGTTCTTC	CASSQGLGDEQFF	-	many	TRBJ2-1	TRBV14	13
TGTGCCAGCAGCCAGGGTTGGAGCAGAAAGTGGCCCGGGGAGCTGTTTTTT	CASSQGWSRKWPGELFF	-	-	TRBJ2-2	TRBV3-1	17
TGTGCCAGCAGCCCCTACGGCACAGATACGCAGTATTTT	CASSPYGTDTQYF	-	many	TRBJ2-3	TRBV11-2	13
TGTGCCAGCTCCCTTCCGGGACAGGGAACCTACGAGCAGTACTTC	CASSLPGQGTYEQYF	TRBD1	once	TRBJ2-7	TRBV5-4	15
TGTGCCAGCAGCGATAAACAGGGGGCGCAGGACTATGGCTACACCTTC	CASSDKQGAQDYGYTF	TRBD1	-	TRBJ1-2	TRBV12-3/TRBV12-4	16
TGTGCCAGCAAACTGACAGGGGGACCTGAAGCTTTCTTT	CASKLTGGPEAFF	TRBD1	many	TRBJ1-1	TRBV19	13
TGTGCCAGCAGTTTCTACCCCACGCAGCCCCAGCATTTT	CASSFYPTQPQHF	-	many	TRBJ1-5	TRBV27	13
TGTGCCAGCAGTTACAGGAGGACAAGCGAGCAGTACTTC	CASSYRRTSEQYF	-	many	TRBJ2-7	TRBV12-3/TRBV12-4	13
TGCAGTGCTAGAGGGCCTCCGGGACAGGGTCCTTCCTATGGCTACACCTTC	CSARGPPGQGPSYGYTF	TRBD1	few	TRBJ1-2	TRBV20-1	17
TGCAGTGCTGAAGACCCGAGCTCCTATAATTCACCCCTCCACTTT	CSAEDPSSYNSPLHF	-	many	TRBJ1-6	TRBV20-1	15
TGTGCCAGCAGCGCCCGGGGGTACACTGAAGCTTTCTTT	CASSARGYTEAFF	-	many	TRBJ1-1	TRBV9	13
TGCAGCGCTACGATCCCGGGACGGCGGAACACTGAAGCTTTCTTT	CSATIPGRRNTEAFF	-	-	TRBJ1-1	TRBV29-1	15
TGCGCCAGCAGCTTGGACGGGACGCCCAAAATCAGCTACACCTTC	CASSLDGTPKISYTF	-	-	TRBJ1-2	TRBV5-1	15
TGTGCCAGCAGCGACTTCTCCTATAATTCACCCCTCCACTTT	CASSDFSYNSPLHF	-	few	TRBJ1-6	TRBV2	14
TGTGCCAGCAGCCCCGTGAACAGGGGTACCTACGAGCAGTACTTC	CASSPVNRGTYEQYF	TRBD1	few	TRBJ2-7	TRBV27	15
TGTGCCAGCAGAGGACTAGCGGACACCTACGAGCAGTACTTC	CASRGLADTYEQYF	TRBD2	many	TRBJ2-7	TRBV6-1	14
TGCAGTGCTGGAGCATCGAGAGGCACAGATACGCAGTATTTT	CSAGASRGTDTQYF	-	-	TRBJ2-3	TRBV20-1	14
TGTGCCAGCAGCCCACAGGTGGGGCTCACAGATACGCAGTATTTT	CASSPQVGLTDTQYF	-	many	TRBJ2-3	TRBV7-2	15
TGCAGTGCTAGAGACTCAAGGGGCTACGAGCAGTACTTC	CSARDSRGYEQYF	-	many	TRBJ2-7	TRBV20-1	13
TGTGCCAGCAGCTTGTCCGGGACAGGGGCAACCGGGGAGCTGTTTTTT	CASSLSGTGATGELFF	TRBD1	-	TRBJ2-2	TRBV7-9	16
TGCGCCAGCAGCTTCGGGACGGTGAACACTGAAGCTTTCTTT	CASSFGTVNTEAFF	-	many	TRBJ1-1	TRBV5-1	14
TGCAGTGCCATCGCGACAGGGGGCTTTATAGGCAATCAGCCCCAGCATTTT	CSAIATGGFIGNQPQHF	TRBD1	many	TRBJ1-5	TRBV20-1	17
TGTGCCAACCGCACAGATACGCAGTATTTT	CANRTDTQYF	-	many	TRBJ2-3	TRBV6-2/TRBV6-3	10
TGTGCCAGCGCTCGGGGGATGCAAGAGACCCAGTACTTC	CASARGMQETQYF	-	many	TRBJ2-5	TRBV12-3/TRBV12-4	13
TGTGCCAGCAGCTTAGATGGTACAGATACGCAGTATTTT	CASSLDGTDTQYF	-	few	TRBJ2-3	TRBV7-9	13
TGTGCCAGCAGCGGGAACCGGGCCCCCGGAGATTCCCTCCACTTT	CASSGNRAPGDSLHF	-	many	TRBJ1-6	TRBV5-5	15
TGTGCCAGCTCACCACCTTCTATCGATGAGCAGTTCTTC	CASSPPSIDEQFF	-	-	TRBJ2-1	TRBV18	13
TGCAGTGCTAGCACAGATACGCAGTATTTT	CSASTDTQYF	-	many	TRBJ2-3	TRBV20-1	10
TGTGCCACCAGCATTTCTAGGACGGGCGCCTACGAGCAGTACTTC	CATSISRTGAYEQYF	-	many	TRBJ2-7	TRBV15	15
TGTGCCAGCAGCTTAGCGGGTCCTAAGTTCTTC	CASSLAGPKFF	-	many	TRBJ2-1	TRBV7-8	11
TGCAGCGTTCCAGGGGCAGGGAGTAATGAAAAACTGTTTTTT	CSVPGAGSNEKLFF	-	many	TRBJ1-4	TRBV29-1	14
TGTGCCAGCAGGCAGGGTTTCTCCTCGCTTAACACCGGGGAGCTGTTTTTT	CASRQGFSSLNTGELFF	-	many	TRBJ2-2	TRBV11-2	17
TGTGCCAGCAGGGGAGGGAATGAAAAACTGTTTTTT	CASRGGNEKLFF	-	many	TRBJ1-4	TRBV12-3/TRBV12-4	12
TGTGCCAGCAGCTTAGCTCGGGGGTGGGGGGACGAGCAGTTCTTC	CASSLARGWGDEQFF	-	many	TRBJ2-1	TRBV7-2	15
TGTGCCAGCAAATTCCGTGGGGTACACGAGCAGTACTTC	CASKFRGVHEQYF	-	-	TRBJ2-7	TRBV5-6	13
TGTGCCAGCAGTTTCGCAGGGTTGGATTCACCCCTCCACTTT	CASSFAGLDSPLHF	-	many	TRBJ1-6	TRBV12-3/TRBV12-4	14
TGTGCCACCACCCCGGGCAGGGTTGACACTGAAGCTTTCTTT	CATTPGRVDTEAFF	-	many	TRBJ1-1	TRBV6-1	14